The 13 T cell receptor beta chains listed next were all sequenced from one sample in a study of neoadjuvant anti-PD-1 for oral cavity cancer (dated by TCRdb to the early 2020s). The library relied on the immunoSEQ multiplex PCR assay. TCRdb provides this immuneACCESS table in a form limited to in-frame rearrangements. Some clones are lacking; in checked studies, under half of them reflect an unresolved V gene, and why the rest are absent is not known. For this sample there are several thousand clones; roughly three fifths appear just once. Of the sample, about 8% falls within the top ten clones. According to the study, the label for this sample's time point signals: before neoadjuvant nivolumab. This sample comprised tumor tissue, obtained before nivolumab (anti-PD-1) treatment. The source is a person aged 40-85 years with oral cavity squamous cell carcinoma.

The chain is built from TRBV6-4 and TRBJ2-2; unclear D gene. The CDR3 is 15 amino acids. The V gene lost 1 base and the J gene lost 2 bases, with 8 bases spanning the gap. Germline CDR1 MRHNA, CDR2 SNTAGT. The CDR3 region is CASSDLEGNTGELFF. The CDR3 DNA sequence: TGTGCCAGCAGTGACTTGGAAGGAAACACCGGGGAGCTGTTTTTT.

This clone was counted only a few times. The CDR3 is CASRAGQGFQPQHF. Written as DNA, the CDR3 is TGTGCCAGCAGGGCGGGACAGGGGTTTCAGCCCCAGCATTTT. The chain recombines TRBV6-1 with TRBJ1-5, with 10 positions matching TRBD1. The CDR3 loop spans 14 amino acids. Germline CDR1 reads MNHNS; CDR2 reads SASEGT. J was trimmed by 6 bases and V by 6 bases; bases with no gene match: 5.

The V and J genes are TRBV15 and TRBJ1-5; unclear D gene. With 7 bases removed from V and 4 bases from J, the gap between germline ends came to 5 bases. Per germline, CDR1 LNHNV and CDR2 YYDKDF (reference sequence). CDR3 length equals 11 residues. CDR3 nucleotide sequence: TGTGCCACCATCGGGAATCAGCCCCAGCATTTT. Encoded protein: CATIGNQPQHF.

Only one count was recorded for this clone. The chain joins TRBV5-1 to TRBJ2-5; D could derive from TRBD1 or TRBD2 (6 bases each). This CDR3 has 14 amino acids. Trimming removed 4 bases at V and 0 bases at J, with 10 bases between. Germline values: CDR1 SGHRS, CDR2 YFSETQ. CDR3 in amino acids: CASSGGRYQETQYF. The CDR3 bases are TGCGCCAGCAGCGGGGGGCGGTACCAAGAGACCCAGTACTTC.

This clone was counted between two and nine times. The chain joins TRBV4-2 to TRBJ1-5; 7 bases fit TRBD1. Trimming at V came to 0 bases and at J to 3 bases, leaving 5 bases not matched to a gene. This CDR3 spans 16 amino acids. Germline assignment: CDR1 LGHNA and CDR2 YNFKEQ. CDR3 loop: CASSQEQTGYNQPQHF. CDR3 nucleotide sequence: TGTGCCAGCAGCCAAGAGCAGACAGGGTACAATCAGCCCCAGCATTTT.

The chain links TRBV7-3 to TRBJ2-5; 10 bases are shared with TRBD2. V lost 5 bases to trimming and J lost 5 bases; unmatched junction nucleotides: 11. The CDR3 consists of 16 residues. Germline CDR1 SGHTA, CDR2 FQGTGA. The CDR3 here is CASSVGTGSGGETQYF. DNA of the CDR3: TGTGCCAGCAGCGTAGGCACTGGTAGCGGGGGGGAGACCCAGTACTTC. The full variable domain, rest sourced from reference TRBV7-3 and TRBJ2-5, is GAGVSQTPSNKVTEKGKYVELRCDPISGHTALYWYRQSLGQGPEFLIYFQGTGAADDSGLPNDRFFAVRPEGSVSTLKIQRTERGDSAVYLCASSVGTGSGGETQYFGPGTRLLVL.

There are a few counts of this clone. The chain couples TRBV7-2 to TRBJ1-5; the D gene is possibly TRBD1 (5 bases). V gave up 1 base and J gave up 7 bases, with 14 bases separating them. The germline gives CDR1 SGHTA, CDR2 FQGNSA. This CDR3 spans 15 amino acids. CDR3 protein: CASSLVTGLGQPQHF. DNA for the CDR3: TGTGCCAGCAGCTTAGTAACAGGCCTGGGGCAGCCCCAGCATTTT.

The chain links TRBV7-9 to TRBJ1-5; D not certain. The CDR3 loop spans 13 amino acids. Trimming left V 5 bases short and J 7 bases short, with 12 bases between. Germline-derived CDR1 and CDR2 are SEHNR and FQNEAQ (reference sequence). The CDR3 DNA is TGTGCCAGCAGCCCAACCTCACGCCAGCCCCAGCATTTT. Amino acid sequence: CASSPTSRQPQHF. The variable domain in full, completed from reference TRBV7-9 and TRBJ1-5, reads DTGVSQNPRHKITKRGQNVTFRCDPISEHNRLYWYRQTLGQGPEFLTYFQNEAQLEKSRLLSDRFSAERPKGSFSTLEIQRTEQGDSAMYLCASSPTSRQPQHFGDGTRLSIL.

The V call is TRBV7-9, the J call TRBJ1-3; D ambiguous. Germline-derived CDR1 and CDR2 are SEHNR and FQNEAQ (reference sequence). Trimming removed 0 bases from V and 0 bases from J, with 9 bases in between. CDR3 size: 16 residues. CDR3 in amino acids: CASSLAVGNSGNTIYF. The CDR3 coding sequence is TGTGCCAGCAGCTTAGCAGTAGGAAACTCTGGAAACACCATATATTTT.

The chain is built from TRBV6-5 and TRBJ1-2, with 7 bases aligning to TRBD1. V shed 7 bases, J shed 1 base, and the junction held 6 bases outside the gene matches. There are 14 residues in the CDR3. CDR1 is MNHEY, CDR2 SVGAGI, per germline. The CDR3 loop reads CASNRQGGNYGYTF. The CDR3 DNA follows: TGTGCCAGCAACCGACAGGGTGGTAACTATGGCTACACCTTC.

This chain joins TRBV27 and TRBJ2-3; D is perhaps TRBD1 (6 bases). This CDR3 comprises 14 residues. CDR1 and CDR2 (germline): MNHEY, SMNVEV (reference sequence). Between the trimmed V and J ends, which lost 3 bases and 2 bases, there was a span of 9 bases. Written as DNA, the CDR3 is TGTGCCAGCAGTTTGACAGGTTCCACAGATACGCAGTATTTT. It is translated as CASSLTGSTDTQYF.

This clone was observed a handful of times. The chain employs TRBV1 and TRBJ1-4. TRBV1 is assigned pseudogene status. The CDR3 runs 19 residues. In DNA form, the CDR3 reads TGCACCAGCAGCCAAGATCCGCGGGACCGAACCCCAACTAATGAAAAACTGTTTTTT. Protein sequence: CTSSQDPRDRTPTNEKLFF.

This clone was recorded a few times. The chain couples TRBV18 to TRBJ1-2, with 7 bases lining up with TRBD1. With 3 bases clipped from V and 5 bases from J, the junction kept 6 bases outside the gene matches. The length of the CDR3 is 14 residues. The germline CDR1 and CDR2 sequences are KGHSH and LQKENI. Written as DNA, the CDR3 is TGTGCCAGCTCACCCCAGGGGGAAGGGTATGGCTACACCTTC. Translation gives CASSPQGEGYGYTF.